The 12 T cell receptor beta chains in this list originate from one sample, sequenced in a study of early T cells in non-severe SARS-CoV-2 infection. TCRdb ran MiXCR on the 5' RACE reads and lists one entry per CDR3 protein. The sample shows about 80,000 distinct CDR3 sequences, roughly 9.6% of them seen only once. Sequences were obtained from whole blood. These receptors were obtained from an adult who was a healthcare worker with PCR-confirmed SARS-CoV-2 infection or an uninfected control (not recorded which).

This clonotype was observed many times. The chain links TRBV14 to TRBJ2-5; no clear D. The length of the CDR3 is 13 residues. Between the trimmed V and J ends, which lost 1 base and 7 bases, there was a span of 10 bases. The V gene's germline CDR1 is SGHDN and CDR2 FVKESK. In DNA, the CDR3 is TGTGCCAGCAGCCAAGTCAGTCCGGGGACCCAGTACTTC. Residues: CASSQVSPGTQYF. Based on the CDR3 plus reference TRBV14 and TRBJ2-5, the full variable domain is EAGVTQFPSHSVIEKGQTVTLRCDPISGHDNLYWYRRVMGKEIKFLLHFVKESKQDESGMPNNRFLAERTGGTYSTLKVQPAELEDSGVYFCASSQVSPGTQYFGPGTRLLVL.

In this sample, this clonotype turned up a few times. The chain recombines TRBV11-1 with TRBJ2-3, with D possibly matching TRBD1 (5 bases). Trimming took off 4 bases at V and 6 bases at J, with 8 bases between the two ends. CDR3 length equals 12 residues. Germline V gene lookup returns CDR1 SGHAT and CDR2 FQDESV (reference sequence). The CDR3 loop reads CASSSQGDTQYF. The CDR3 DNA reads as TGTGCCAGCAGCTCCCAGGGCGATACGCAGTATTTT.

The genes are TRBV2 and TRBJ2-5; D not certain. There are 12 residues in the CDR3. V lost 0 bases, J lost 5 bases, and 4 bases lay in between. Germline loops: CDR1 SNHLY, CDR2 FYNNEI. The CDR3 DNA is TGTGCCAGCAGTGAAGCAGGGGAGACCCAGTACTTC. It translates to CASSEAGETQYF.

This chain links TRBV3-1 with TRBJ2-5; no clear D. Germline values: CDR1 LGHDT, CDR2 YNNKEL (reference sequence). V gave up 0 bases and J gave up 1 base, with 6 bases separating them. The CDR3 spans 14 residues. The DNA for the CDR3 is TGTGCCAGCAGCCAAGAGGGCCGCCAAGAGACCCAGTACTTC. Translated, it gives CASSQEGRQETQYF.

The chain combines TRBV5-1 with TRBJ2-3, with a weak D call TRBD1 (6 bases). Trimming took off 0 bases at V and 4 bases at J, with 12 bases between the two ends. The CDR3 is 15 amino acids. Germline-derived CDR1 and CDR2 are SGHRS and YFSETQ. This chain's CDR3 is CASSLAYNRADTQYF. CDR3 nucleotide sequence: TGCGCCAGCAGCTTGGCGTACAACAGGGCAGATACGCAGTATTTT. Complete variable domain (other parts from reference TRBV5-1 and TRBJ2-3): KAGVTQTPRYLIKTRGQQVTLSCSPISGHRSVSWYQQTPGQGLQFLFEYFSETQRNKGNFPGRFSGRQFSNSRSEMNVSTLELGDSALYLCASSLAYNRADTQYFGPGTRLTVL.

This clonotype was observed at least ten times. The J gene is TRBJ2-7, the V gene TRBV6-5, with D tentatively TRBD2 (6 bases). Germline V CDR1 and CDR2: MNHEY, SVGAGI. The CDR3 has 14 amino acids. V was clipped by 6 bases and J by 1 base, with 13 bases between them. CDR3 in amino acids: CASSSSAKSYEQYF. The CDR3 DNA reads TGTGCCAGCAGCTCTAGCGCCAAGTCCTACGAGCAGTACTTC.

This clonotype was observed at least ten times. The chain carries TRBV10-3 and TRBJ2-5; 8 bases fit TRBD2. This CDR3 is 14 amino acids long. The J segment lost 1 base and the V segment lost 6 bases, leaving 4 bases of the junction unmatched. Germline assignment: CDR1 ENHRY and CDR2 SYGVKD. The CDR3 DNA reads TGTGCCATCAGACCGGGACTAGGCCAAGAGACCCAGTACTTC. This sequence encodes CAIRPGLGQETQYF.

The chain joins TRBV7-9 to TRBJ2-1; TRBD2 aligns across 12 bases. Germline lookup yields CDR1 SEHNR and CDR2 FQNEAQ (reference sequence). With V trimmed by 1 base and J by 4 bases, 8 bases remained unmatched. This CDR3 has 18 residues. Here the CDR3 DNA reads TGTGCCAGCAGCTTAGGGGGGACTAGCGGGTTCAGTTACAATGAGCAGTTCTTC. Translation: CASSLGGTSGFSYNEQFF.

This clonotype was seen ten or more times. The gene calls are TRBV20-1 and TRBJ2-3; D gene ambiguous. V gave up 5 bases and J gave up 6 bases, with 9 bases separating them. Germline lookup yields CDR1 DFQATT and CDR2 SNEGSKA (reference sequence). The CDR3 is 11 amino acids. CDR3 sequence (DNA): TGCAGTGCTGGCCCAGGCGATACGCAGTATTTT. Residues: CSAGPGDTQYF.

The chain couples TRBV11-2 to TRBJ2-5; a possible D gene is TRBD2 (7 bases). The germline V gene has CDR1 SGHAT and CDR2 FQNNGV. The CDR3 loop spans 16 amino acids. V was clipped by 5 bases and J by 3 bases, with 19 bases between them. CDR3 region: CASSPRGRGDKETQYF. The CDR3 bases are TGTGCCAGCAGCCCCCGGGGGAGGGGGGACAAAGAGACCCAGTACTTC.

This clonotype was observed a few times. The J gene is TRBJ1-1, the V gene TRBV7-9; tentative D call: TRBD1 (6 bases). Per germline, CDR1 SEHNR and CDR2 FQNEAQ (reference sequence). Trimming removed 5 bases at V and 1 base at J, with 14 bases between. The CDR3 consists of 15 residues. DNA of the CDR3: TGTGCCAGCAGCCCAACCCAGGGGCGGAACACTGAAGCTTTCTTT. It encodes CASSPTQGRNTEAFF.

The chain is built from TRBV2 and TRBJ2-5; D uncertain. The germline V gene encodes CDR1 SNHLY and CDR2 FYNNEI. CDR3 size: 8 residues. The V and J ends lost 8 bases and 5 bases respectively, with 0 bases between them. The CDR3 DNA follows: TGTGCCAGCGAGACCCAGTACTTC. It specifies CASETQYF.